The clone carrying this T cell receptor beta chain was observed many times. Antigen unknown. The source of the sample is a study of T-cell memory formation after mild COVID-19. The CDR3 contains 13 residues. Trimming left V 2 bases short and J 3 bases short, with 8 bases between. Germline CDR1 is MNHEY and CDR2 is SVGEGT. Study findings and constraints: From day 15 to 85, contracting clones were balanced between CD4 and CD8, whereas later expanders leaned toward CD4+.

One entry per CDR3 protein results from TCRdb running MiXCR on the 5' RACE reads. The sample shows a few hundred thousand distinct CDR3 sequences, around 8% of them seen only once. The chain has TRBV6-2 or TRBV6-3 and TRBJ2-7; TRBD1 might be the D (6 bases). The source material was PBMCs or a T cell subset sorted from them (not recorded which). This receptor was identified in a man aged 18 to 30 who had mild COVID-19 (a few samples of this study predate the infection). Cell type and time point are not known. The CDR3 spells CASSYRDNYEQYF. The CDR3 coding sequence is TGTGCCAGCAGTTACCGGGACAACTACGAGCAGTACTTC.